A selection of T cell receptor beta chains follows, all from one sample in a study of shared clonotypes between healthy human individuals. Profiling relied on immunoSEQ multiplex PCR, and the TCRdb table lists in-frame clones only, not all of them. The table records about 2.5 million clones, under 95% of them present only once. Input material: naive CD4+ T cells from PBMCs. The source of these receptors is a man aged 18-30 years in good health. Some clones in this sample may be carry-over from other donors' samples. CDR3s include the opening cysteine and the closing phenylalanine or tryptophan. The D gene is left open where the match is weak. Clone sizes are given selectively: once, few, many, or a class where the clone is expanded.

CDR3 protein,CDR3 DNA,D gene,clone size,V gene,J gene
CASSLVAGANTEAFF,TGTGCCAGCAGCTTAGTGGCAGGAGCGAACACTGAAGCTTTCTTT,-,-,TRBV7-8,TRBJ1-1
CASSYAQGPNQPQHF,TGTGCCAGCAGTTACGCACAGGGGCCCAATCAGCCCCAGCATTTT,TRBD1,-,TRBV6-5,TRBJ1-5
CASSQGLRGLSVTQYF,TGTGCCAGCAGCCAGGGGTTGCGGGGGCTCTCGGTGACCCAGTACTTC,-,-,TRBV6-6,TRBJ2-5
CASSLGRGPGTDTQYF,TGTGCCAGCAGCTTGGGAAGGGGACCCGGCACAGATACGCAGTATTTT,-,-,TRBV5-4,TRBJ2-3
CASSPLAGVPTGELFF,TGTGCCAGCAGTCCACTAGCGGGAGTCCCCACCGGGGAGCTGTTTTTT,TRBD2,-,TRBV7-9,TRBJ2-2
CAWSVNGPMGETQYF,TGTGCCTGGAGTGTAAACGGACCCATGGGGGAGACCCAGTACTTC,-,-,TRBV30,TRBJ2-5
CASSVQVRGSEAFF,TGCGCCAGCAGCGTACAGGTACGAGGCTCCGAAGCTTTCTTT,-,few,TRBV4-3,TRBJ1-1
CASSPRTGKKEAFF,TGTGCCAGCAGTCCGCGGACAGGGAAGAAAGAAGCTTTCTTT,TRBD1,-,TRBV27,TRBJ1-1
CASRWALGDTQYF,TGTGCCAGCAGGTGGGCCCTTGGGGATACGCAGTATTTT,-,-,TRBV2,TRBJ2-3
CASSDRLGQETQYF,TGTGCCAGCAGTGACAGGTTGGGGCAGGAGACCCAGTACTTC,-,-,TRBV25-1,TRBJ2-5
CASSLDRVIDTQYF,TGTGCCAGCAGCTTAGATCGGGTGATAGATACGCAGTATTTT,-,-,TRBV11-2,TRBJ2-3
CASSPSQGTDTQYF,TGTGCCAGCTCACCATCCCAGGGCACAGATACGCAGTATTTT,-,few,TRBV18,TRBJ2-3
CASRQQGADTQYF,TGTGCCAGCAGGCAACAGGGCGCAGATACGCAGTATTTT,-,once,TRBV28,TRBJ2-3
CAPKEGAWLDTEAFF,TGCGCGCCGAAGGAAGGGGCATGGTTGGACACTGAAGCTTTCTTT,-,-,TRBV10-1,TRBJ1-1
CASSFLGGSNQPQHF,TGCGCCAGCAGCTTTTTAGGGGGTAGCAATCAGCCCCAGCATTTT,-,-,TRBV5-1,TRBJ1-5
CAISAGTAQETQYF,TGTGCCATCAGCGCCGGGACAGCCCAAGAGACCCAGTACTTC,TRBD1,-,TRBV10-3,TRBJ2-5
CASNKNGLNTEAFF,TGCGCCAGCAACAAAAACGGATTGAACACTGAAGCTTTCTTT,-,-,TRBV5-1,TRBJ1-1
CATLRPGIGTEAFF,TGTGCCACTCTACGCCCCGGGATCGGCACTGAAGCTTTCTTT,-,-,TRBV19,TRBJ1-1
CASSLEGLGGIQYF,TGTGCCAGCAGCTTAGAAGGGCTCGGGGGCATTCAGTACTTC,-,-,TRBV7-6,TRBJ2-4
CASSLVTGSGYTF,TGTGCCAGCAGCTTAGTAACCGGGAGCGGCTACACCTTC,-,-,TRBV7-9,TRBJ1-2
CAISDERHNEQFF,TGTGCCATCAGTGATGAAAGACACAATGAGCAGTTCTTC,-,-,TRBV10-3,TRBJ2-1
CASSPLSTGELFF,TGTGCCAGCAGCCCCTTGAGTACCGGGGAGCTGTTTTTT,-,-,TRBV5-6,TRBJ2-2
CSVRDRGKAEAFF,TGCAGCGTTAGGGACAGGGGTAAGGCTGAAGCTTTCTTT,TRBD1,-,TRBV29-1,TRBJ1-1
CASSPQVVGYNEQFF,TGCGCCAGCAGCCCACAGGTAGTCGGGTACAATGAGCAGTTCTTC,-,-,TRBV5-1,TRBJ2-1
CAWIPTGGDRGYYGYTF,TGTGCCTGGATCCCCACTGGGGGGGACAGAGGATACTATGGCTACACCTTC,TRBD1,-,TRBV30,TRBJ1-2
CASSLVYRQGAGQETQYF,TGCGCCAGCAGCTTGGTCTACCGTCAGGGGGCCGGCCAAGAGACCCAGTACTTC,TRBD1,-,TRBV5-1,TRBJ2-5
CASQQNREGQANDYEQYF,TGTGCCAGCCAGCAAAACCGCGAGGGACAGGCGAATGACTACGAGCAGTACTTC,TRBD1,-,TRBV18,TRBJ2-7
CASSSGTFLAKNIQYF,TGTGCCAGCAGCTCCGGGACGTTTCTAGCCAAAAACATTCAGTACTTC,-,-,TRBV7-9,TRBJ2-4
CASSPGLAEETQYF,TGTGCCAGCAGCCCGGGACTAGCGGAAGAGACCCAGTACTTC,TRBD2,-,TRBV7-9,TRBJ2-5
CASSPGAASYEQYF,TGTGCCAGCTCACCAGGGGCTGCCTCCTACGAGCAGTACTTC,-,-,TRBV18,TRBJ2-7
CASLKLGDTQYF,TGTGCCAGTCTTAAACTAGGGGATACGCAGTATTTT,-,-,TRBV7-2,TRBJ2-3
CASSERGRYGYTF,TGTGCCAGCAGTGAAAGGGGGAGATATGGCTACACCTTC,-,-,TRBV6-1,TRBJ1-2
CASSLGTSGDLRYNEQFF,TGTGCCAGCAGTTTAGGGACTAGCGGGGACCTCCGTTACAATGAGCAGTTCTTC,TRBD2,-,TRBV28,TRBJ2-1
CASTQETGSQPQHF,TGTGCCAGTACCCAAGAGACAGGGAGTCAGCCCCAGCATTTT,TRBD1,-,TRBV18,TRBJ1-5
CASRTGGIGEKLFF,TGTGCCAGCAGAACAGGGGGGATTGGTGAAAAACTGTTTTTT,TRBD1,once,TRBV28,TRBJ1-4
CAIADSKSGANVLTF,TGTGCCATCGCTGACAGTAAGTCTGGGGCCAACGTCCTGACTTTC,-,-,TRBV28,TRBJ2-6
CASSASLPMGREAFF,TGCGCCAGCAGCGCGTCCCTTCCTATGGGACGCGAAGCTTTCTTT,-,-,TRBV5-1,TRBJ1-1
CASSQDRDRGPLAKNIQYF,TGCGCCAGCAGCCAAGATCGAGACAGGGGGCCTCTAGCCAAAAACATTCAGTACTTC,TRBD1,-,TRBV4-1,TRBJ2-4
CASSPHLLGDYGYTF,TGTGCCAGCAGCCCGCACCTACTAGGGGACTATGGCTACACCTTC,-,once,TRBV7-9,TRBJ1-2
CASTGTSGDYEQYF,TGTGCCAGCACGGGGACTAGCGGAGACTACGAGCAGTACTTC,TRBD2,-,TRBV28,TRBJ2-7
CASSAGERTTNSYEQYF,TGTGCCAGCAGCGCAGGAGAACGGACTACCAATTCCTACGAGCAGTACTTC,-,-,TRBV11-3,TRBJ2-7
CASRPGYQETQYF,TGTGCCAGCCGACCCGGATACCAAGAGACCCAGTACTTC,-,-,TRBV2,TRBJ2-5
CASSPYRGTEAFF,TGTGCCAGCAGCCCCTACAGGGGCACTGAAGCTTTCTTT,TRBD1,once,TRBV7-2,TRBJ1-1
CASSRGQGDPEKLFF,TGCGCCAGCAGCCGTGGGCAAGGCGACCCTGAAAAACTGTTTTTT,-,-,TRBV5-1,TRBJ1-4
CASRMGYNEQFF,TGCGCCAGCAGGATGGGCTACAATGAGCAGTTCTTC,-,-,TRBV5-1,TRBJ2-1
CASSPGTGSTDTQYF,TGTGCCAGCAGCCCAGGGACAGGGAGCACAGATACGCAGTATTTT,TRBD1,-,TRBV14,TRBJ2-3
CASSLASNQYF,TGTGCCAGCAGCCTGGCCAGTAACCAGTACTTC,-,-,TRBV5-8,TRBJ2-4
CASSLRGVETQYF,TGTGCCAGCAGTTTACGCGGCGTCGAGACCCAGTACTTC,-,-,TRBV27,TRBJ2-5
CASSVGPGPNTEAFF,TGTGCCAGCAGCGTAGGGCCAGGGCCGAACACTGAAGCTTTCTTT,-,few,TRBV9,TRBJ1-1
CASSRGDTGELFF,TGTGCCAGCAGTCGCGGGGACACCGGGGAGCTGTTTTTT,-,-,TRBV2,TRBJ2-2
CASIPQGAFEKLFF,TGCGCCAGCATTCCACAGGGGGCGTTTGAAAAACTGTTTTTT,TRBD1,-,TRBV23-1,TRBJ1-4
CASSYRDTRYGYTF,TGTGCCAGCAGTTACCGGGACACCCGTTATGGCTACACCTTC,-,-,TRBV6-5,TRBJ1-2